Presented here are 19 T cell receptor beta chains from one specimen sequenced in a study of CD8 T cells in ankylosing spondylitis. Findings and caveats of the study: Seemingly characteristic of ankylosing spondylitis blood was a TCR beta motif consisting of under ten highly homologous variants.

TCRdb fed the 5' RACE reads into MiXCR, producing one record per CDR3 protein. The table includes about 460,000 distinct CDR3 sequences, approximately 5% detected once. No antigen has been assigned to these receptors. Sequenced: blood, either unsorted or a sorted T cell fraction (not recorded which). Every receptor here comes from a male donor with ankylosing spondylitis.

The V gene is TRBV12-5, the J gene TRBJ2-5; D remains ambiguous. V lost 6 bases and J 2 bases, leaving 13 bases between the germline ends. The CDR3 length is 14 residues. CDR1 LGHNT and CDR2 FRNRAP come from the germline V gene. In nucleotides, the CDR3 is TGTGCTAGTGGCCCTGGACGGAATCAAGAGACCCAGTACTTC. This translates into CASGPGRNQETQYF.

The V call is TRBV5-1, the J call TRBJ2-1; TRBD1 aligns across 7 bases. J lost 2 bases, V lost 3 bases, and 26 bases had no gene match. The length of the CDR3 is 22 residues. Looked up from germline, CDR1 is SGHRS and CDR2 is YFSETQ. Here the CDR3 DNA reads TGCGCCAGCAGCTCGTTCCCAAGACAGGTGGGTGCCTACAGGGGCACCTACAATGAGCAGTTCTTC. Protein: CASSSFPRQVGAYRGTYNEQFF.

This clonotype showed up many times. The chain employs TRBV6-1 and TRBJ2-2; D unclear. The germline CDR1 and CDR2 sequences are MNHNS and SASEGT. The CDR3 extends over 15 amino acids. V shed 8 bases and J shed 6 bases, with 19 bases lying between them. This chain's CDR3 is CASRRLLVPPGELFF. CDR3 in DNA: TGTGCCAGCCGACGCCTTTTGGTACCTCCCGGGGAGCTGTTTTTT.

The CDR3 region is CASSQEPGTGSYEQYF. The CDR3 DNA sequence: TGCGCCAGCAGCCAAGAACCCGGGACAGGCTCCTACGAGCAGTACTTC. The rearrangement joins TRBV4-3 to TRBJ2-7; 8 nucleotides match TRBD1. There are 16 residues in the CDR3. V dropped 0 bases and J dropped 0; count of bases not matched to a gene: 4. The germline gives CDR1 LGHNA, CDR2 YSLEER.

This clonotype has at least ten counts. This clone may be a read error of a much larger clone one base away. J is TRBJ2-5 and V is TRBV5-6; no definite D call. The CDR3 spans 12 residues. Per the germline V gene, CDR1 is SGHDT and CDR2 is YYEEEE. V was cut by 4 bases and J by 1 base, with 5 bases left in between. The CDR3 sequence: CASSQTQETQYF. DNA for the CDR3: TGTGCCAGCAGCCAGACCCAAGAGACCCAGTACTTC.

This clonotype was seen ten or more times. This chain links TRBV6-2 or TRBV6-3 with TRBJ1-1, with unresolved D. Germline assignment: CDR1 MNHEY and CDR2 SVGEGT. With 5 bases removed from V and 0 bases from J, the gap between germline ends came to 10 bases. The length of the CDR3 is 14 residues. In DNA, the CDR3 is TGTGCCAGCAGTGTTAGGGAGGTGAACACTGAAGCTTTCTTT. It codes for CASSVREVNTEAFF.

This clonotype was observed many times. The chain employs TRBV7-2 and TRBJ2-1; the D is unclear. The CDR3 is 14 amino acids. Trimming took 5 bases from V and 10 from J, leaving 18 bases between them. In germline, CDR1 is SGHTA, CDR2 FQGNSA. CDR3 DNA: TGTGCCAGCAGCCCGAGGATGGTTTCGGTGGAGCAGTTCTTC. Protein sequence: CASSPRMVSVEQFF.

This clonotype has a count of ten or more. V is TRBV7-2 and J is TRBJ2-2, with TRBD2 identical over 8 bases. The CDR3 has 15 residues. V trimming: 6 bases; J trimming: 9 bases; junction bases outside the gene matches: 12. CDR1 and CDR2 from the germline V gene are SGHTA and FQGNSA. The CDR3 protein is CASSYGGTRTRELFF. CDR3 in DNA: TGTGCCAGCAGTTATGGCGGGACTAGGACTAGGGAGCTGTTTTTT.

V usage is TRBV11-3 and J usage is TRBJ2-3; D unresolved. The CDR3 extends over 14 amino acids. V shed 4 bases and J shed 0 bases, with 8 bases lying between them. Germline V gene lookup returns CDR1 SGHNT and CDR2 YENEEA. The CDR3 bases are TGTGCCAGCAGCTCGGGCTCTAGCACAGATACGCAGTATTTT. It specifies CASSSGSSTDTQYF.

This clonotype was observed at least ten times. J is TRBJ1-2 and V is TRBV15; perhaps TRBD1 as D (6 bases). The CDR3 runs 14 residues. The V gene lost 5 bases and the J gene lost 4 bases, with 14 bases spanning the gap. Germline V CDR1 and CDR2: LNHNV, YYDKDF (reference sequence). CDR3 in amino acids: CATSPSGTPYGYTF. The CDR3 DNA reads as TGTGCCACCAGCCCCTCCGGGACACCCTATGGCTACACCTTC.

This clonotype was counted at least ten times. V is TRBV7-9 and J is TRBJ1-1; 9 bases are shared with TRBD1. The CDR3 runs 13 residues. Per germline, CDR1 SEHNR and CDR2 FQNEAQ (reference sequence). V dropped 7 bases and J dropped 11; count of bases not matched to a gene: 11. The CDR3 DNA reads TGTGCCAGCACTTACCGGGACAGGGAAGAGGCTTTCTTT. Encoded protein: CASTYRDREEAFF. Using reference TRBV7-9 and TRBJ1-1 for the parts outside the CDR3, the full variable domain is DTGVSQNPRHKITKRGQNVTFRCDPISEHNRLYWYRQTLGQGPEFLTYFQNEAQLEKSRLLSDRFSAERPKGSFSTLEIQRTEQGDSAMYLCASTYRDREEAFFGQGTRLTVV.

In this sample, this clonotype turned up many times. The rearrangement links TRBV6-2 or TRBV6-3 to TRBJ2-3; no reliable D call. The germline V gene has CDR1 MNHEY and CDR2 SVGEGT. The ends were cut back, 6 bases at V and 1 base at J, with 8 bases in the middle. This CDR3 has 13 amino acids. The CDR3 DNA reads as TGTGCCAGCAGCTCCTCCCGCACAGATACGCAGTATTTT. Protein: CASSSSRTDTQYF.

This clonotype was seen many times. This chain links TRBV5-1 with TRBJ1-1; a weak D match, TRBD1 (5 bases). CDR1 is SGHRS, CDR2 YFSETQ, per germline. This CDR3 is 13 amino acids long. V dropped 9 bases and J dropped 1 base, with 13 bases sitting between them. Written as DNA, the CDR3 is TGCGCCACCCAGGAGGGGACGAACACTGAAGCTTTCTTT. This gives the protein CATQEGTNTEAFF.

This clonotype was counted at least ten times. The chain has TRBV7-9 and TRBJ1-2; D unresolved. The CDR3 spans 13 residues. Per germline, CDR1 SEHNR and CDR2 FQNEAQ (reference sequence). V was pared by 5 bases and J by 0 bases, with 7 bases between. DNA of the CDR3: TGTGCCAGCAGCCCCGTCACTAACTATGGCTACACCTTC. It is translated as CASSPVTNYGYTF.

This clonotype has ten or more counts. The V gene is TRBV4-1, the J gene TRBJ2-5; D not resolved. V was clipped by 0 bases and J by 4 bases, with 9 bases between them. Germline V gives CDR1 MGHRA, CDR2 YSYEKL. The CDR3 contains 14 residues. CDR3 DNA sequence: TGCGCCAGCAGCCAAGAAAACATCCGAGAGACCCAGTACTTC. Translating it yields CASSQENIRETQYF.

This clonotype was seen ten or more times. The chain carries TRBV7-2 and TRBJ2-5, with 9 positions matching TRBD2. The germline gives CDR1 SGHTA, CDR2 FQGNSA. V shed 1 base and J 11 bases; nucleotides not matched to a gene: 8. The CDR3 runs 14 residues. CDR3 sequence: CASSLDSGGNLQYF. The DNA of the CDR3 is TGTGCCAGCAGCTTAGACAGCGGGGGGAACCTACAGTACTTC.

Many counts were recorded for this clonotype. The chain uses TRBV5-1 and TRBJ2-7; 8 bases fit TRBD1. The V segment lost 5 bases and the J segment 0 bases; nucleotides outside the gene matches: 4. The CDR3 length is 14 residues. CDR1 and CDR2 from the germline V gene are SGHRS and YFSETQ. The CDR3 coding sequence is TGCGCCAGCAGGTGGGACAGGAGCTCCTACGAGCAGTACTTC. Amino acids: CASRWDRSSYEQYF. The whole variable domain, remainder taken from reference TRBV5-1 and TRBJ2-7, is KAGVTQTPRYLIKTRGQQVTLSCSPISGHRSVSWYQQTPGQGLQFLFEYFSETQRNKGNFPGRFSGRQFSNSRSEMNVSTLELGDSALYLCASRWDRSSYEQYFGPGTRLTVT.

In its sample, this clonotype was seen many times. The chain combines TRBV29-1 with TRBJ2-7; 8 nucleotides match TRBD1. J gave up 3 bases and V 4 bases, and 5 bases lay outside the gene matches. The CDR3 is made up of 13 amino acids. Germline V CDR1 and CDR2: SQVTM, ANQGSEA. CDR3 nucleotides: TGCAGCGTTGGGGGACAGGCTTACTACGAGCAGTACTTC. Translation gives CSVGGQAYYEQYF.

This clonotype was recorded at least ten times. The chain links TRBV20-1 to TRBJ2-7; D possibly uses TRBD1 or TRBD2 (6 bases each). Germline values: CDR1 DFQATT, CDR2 SNEGSKA (reference sequence). Trimming took 5 bases from V and 6 from J, leaving 20 bases between them. This CDR3 region has 14 residues. CDR3 loop: CSALDPGGSPEQYF. CDR3 bases: TGCAGTGCTTTAGACCCCGGGGGCTCCCCCGAGCAGTACTTC.